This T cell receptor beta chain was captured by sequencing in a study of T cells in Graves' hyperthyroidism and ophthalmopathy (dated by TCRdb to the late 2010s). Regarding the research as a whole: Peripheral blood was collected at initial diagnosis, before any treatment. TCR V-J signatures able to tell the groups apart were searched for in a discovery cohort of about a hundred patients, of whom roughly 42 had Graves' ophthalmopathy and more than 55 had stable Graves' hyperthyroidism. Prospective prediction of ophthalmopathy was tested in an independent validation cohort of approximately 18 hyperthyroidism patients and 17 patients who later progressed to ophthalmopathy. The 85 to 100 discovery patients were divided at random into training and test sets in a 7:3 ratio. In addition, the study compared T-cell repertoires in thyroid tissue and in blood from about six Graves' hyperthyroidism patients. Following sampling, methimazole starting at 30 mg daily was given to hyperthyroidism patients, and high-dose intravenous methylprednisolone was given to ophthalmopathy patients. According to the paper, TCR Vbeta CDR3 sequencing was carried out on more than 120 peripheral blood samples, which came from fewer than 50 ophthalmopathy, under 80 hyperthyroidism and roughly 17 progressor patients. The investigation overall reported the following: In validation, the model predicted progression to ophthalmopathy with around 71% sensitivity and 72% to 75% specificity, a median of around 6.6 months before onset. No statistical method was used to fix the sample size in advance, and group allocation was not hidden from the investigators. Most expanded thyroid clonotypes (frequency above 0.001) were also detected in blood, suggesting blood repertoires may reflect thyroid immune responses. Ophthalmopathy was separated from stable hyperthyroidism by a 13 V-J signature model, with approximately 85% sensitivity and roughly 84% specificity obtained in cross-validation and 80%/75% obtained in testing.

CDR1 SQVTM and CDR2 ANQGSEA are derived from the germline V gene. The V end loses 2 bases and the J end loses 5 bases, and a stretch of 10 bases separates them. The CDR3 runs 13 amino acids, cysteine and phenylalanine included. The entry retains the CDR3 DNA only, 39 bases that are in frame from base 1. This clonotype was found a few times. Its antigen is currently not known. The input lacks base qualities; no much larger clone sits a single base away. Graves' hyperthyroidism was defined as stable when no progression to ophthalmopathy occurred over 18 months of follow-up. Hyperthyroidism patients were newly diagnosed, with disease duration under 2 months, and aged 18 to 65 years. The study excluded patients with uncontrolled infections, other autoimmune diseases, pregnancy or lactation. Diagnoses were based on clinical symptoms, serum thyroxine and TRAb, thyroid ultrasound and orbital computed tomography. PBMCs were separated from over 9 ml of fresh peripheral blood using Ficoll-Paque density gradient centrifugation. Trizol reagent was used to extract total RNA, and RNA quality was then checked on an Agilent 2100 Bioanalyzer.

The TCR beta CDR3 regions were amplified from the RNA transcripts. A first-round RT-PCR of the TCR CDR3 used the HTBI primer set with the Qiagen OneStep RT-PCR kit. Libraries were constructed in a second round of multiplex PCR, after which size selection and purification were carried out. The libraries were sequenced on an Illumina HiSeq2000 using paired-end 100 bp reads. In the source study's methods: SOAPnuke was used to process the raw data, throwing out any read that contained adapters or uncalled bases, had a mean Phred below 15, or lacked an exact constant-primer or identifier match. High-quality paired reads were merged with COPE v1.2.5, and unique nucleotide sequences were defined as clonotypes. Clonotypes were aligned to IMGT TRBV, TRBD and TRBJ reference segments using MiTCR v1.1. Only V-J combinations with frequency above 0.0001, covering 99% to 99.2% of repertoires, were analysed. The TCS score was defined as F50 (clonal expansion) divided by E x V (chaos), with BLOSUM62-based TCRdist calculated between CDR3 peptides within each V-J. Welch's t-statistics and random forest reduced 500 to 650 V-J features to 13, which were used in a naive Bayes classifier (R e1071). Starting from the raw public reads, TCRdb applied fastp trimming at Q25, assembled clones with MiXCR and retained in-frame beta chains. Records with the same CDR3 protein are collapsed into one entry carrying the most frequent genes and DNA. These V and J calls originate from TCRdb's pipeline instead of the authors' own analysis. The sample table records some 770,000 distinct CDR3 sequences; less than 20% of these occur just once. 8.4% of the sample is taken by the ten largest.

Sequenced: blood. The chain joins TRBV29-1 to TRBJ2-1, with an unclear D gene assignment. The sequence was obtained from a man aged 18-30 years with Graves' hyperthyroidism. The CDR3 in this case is CSVEQDQHNEQFF. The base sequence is TGCAGCGTTGAACAGGACCAACACAATGAGCAGTTCTTC.